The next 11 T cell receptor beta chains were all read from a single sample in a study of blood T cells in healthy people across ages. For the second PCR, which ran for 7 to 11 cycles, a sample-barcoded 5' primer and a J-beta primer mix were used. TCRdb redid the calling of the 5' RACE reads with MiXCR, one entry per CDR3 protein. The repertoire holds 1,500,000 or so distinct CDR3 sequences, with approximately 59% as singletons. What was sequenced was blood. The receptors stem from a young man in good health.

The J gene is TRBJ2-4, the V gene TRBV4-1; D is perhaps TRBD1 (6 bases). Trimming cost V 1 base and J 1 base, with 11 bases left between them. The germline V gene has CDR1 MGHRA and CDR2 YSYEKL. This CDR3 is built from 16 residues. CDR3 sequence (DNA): TGCGCCAGCAGCCAAGTGGCAGGGGAGGCCAAAAACATTCAGTACTTC. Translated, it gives CASSQVAGEAKNIQYF.

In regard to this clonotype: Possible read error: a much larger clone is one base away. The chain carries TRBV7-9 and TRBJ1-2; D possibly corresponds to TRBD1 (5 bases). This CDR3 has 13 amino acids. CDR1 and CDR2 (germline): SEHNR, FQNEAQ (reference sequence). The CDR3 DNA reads TGTGCCTGCAGCTTAGACAGCGGCTATGGCTACACCTTC. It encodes CACSLDSGYGYTF.

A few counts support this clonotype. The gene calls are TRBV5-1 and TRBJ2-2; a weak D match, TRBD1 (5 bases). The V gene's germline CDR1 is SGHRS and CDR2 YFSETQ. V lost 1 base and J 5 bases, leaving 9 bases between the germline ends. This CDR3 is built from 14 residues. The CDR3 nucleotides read TGCGCCAGCAGCTTGATGACAGAAACCGGGGAGCTGTTTTTT. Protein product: CASSLMTETGELFF.

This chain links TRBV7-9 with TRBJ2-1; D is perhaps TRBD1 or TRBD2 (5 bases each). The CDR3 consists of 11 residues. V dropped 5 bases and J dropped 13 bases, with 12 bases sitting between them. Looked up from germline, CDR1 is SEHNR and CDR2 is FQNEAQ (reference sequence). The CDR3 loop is CASSLSGTQFF. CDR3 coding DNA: TGTGCCAGCAGCCTTTCCGGGACCCAGTTCTTC.

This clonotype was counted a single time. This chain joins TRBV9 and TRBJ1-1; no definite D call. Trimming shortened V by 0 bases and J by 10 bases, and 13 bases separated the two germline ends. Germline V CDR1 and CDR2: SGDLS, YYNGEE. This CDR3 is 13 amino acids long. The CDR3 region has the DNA TGTGCCAGCAGCGTAGTAGGAACGGAGAGAGCTTTCTTT. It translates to CASSVVGTERAFF.

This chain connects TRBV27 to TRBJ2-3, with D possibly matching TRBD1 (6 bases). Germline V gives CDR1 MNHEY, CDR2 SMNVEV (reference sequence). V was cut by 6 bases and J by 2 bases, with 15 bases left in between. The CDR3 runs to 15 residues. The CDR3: CASSHREGNTDTQYF. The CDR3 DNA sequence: TGTGCCAGCAGCCACAGGGAAGGCAACACAGATACGCAGTATTTT.

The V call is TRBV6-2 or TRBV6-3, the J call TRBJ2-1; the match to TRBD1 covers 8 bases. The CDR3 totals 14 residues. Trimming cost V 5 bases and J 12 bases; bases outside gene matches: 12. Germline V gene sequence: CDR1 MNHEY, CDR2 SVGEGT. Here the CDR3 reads CASSARTGRIVQFF. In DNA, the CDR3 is TGTGCCAGCAGTGCCCGGACAGGGAGAATTGTGCAGTTCTTC.

DNA for the CDR3: TGTGCCATCAGTGCCGGGATCTCCTACAATGAGCAGTACTTC. Protein: CAISAGISYNEQYF. The V call is TRBV10-3, the J call TRBJ2-1; TRBD2 might be the D (5 bases). Matching the DNA end better, TRBJ2-7 makes the J call doubtful. The germline gives CDR1 ENHRY, CDR2 SYGVKD. This CDR3 spans 14 amino acids.

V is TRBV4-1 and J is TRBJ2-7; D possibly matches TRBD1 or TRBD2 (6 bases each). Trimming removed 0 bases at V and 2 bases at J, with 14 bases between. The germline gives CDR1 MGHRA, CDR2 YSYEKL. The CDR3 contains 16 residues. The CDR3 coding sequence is TGCGCCAGCAGCCAAGACGCAGGGGAGCGGGCCTACGAGCAGTACTTC. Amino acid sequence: CASSQDAGERAYEQYF.

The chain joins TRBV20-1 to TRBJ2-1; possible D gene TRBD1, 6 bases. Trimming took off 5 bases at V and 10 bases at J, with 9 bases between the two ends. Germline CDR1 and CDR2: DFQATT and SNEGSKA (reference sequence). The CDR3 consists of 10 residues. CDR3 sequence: CSAGGTEQFF. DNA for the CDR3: TGCAGTGCTGGGGGCACCGAGCAGTTCTTC.

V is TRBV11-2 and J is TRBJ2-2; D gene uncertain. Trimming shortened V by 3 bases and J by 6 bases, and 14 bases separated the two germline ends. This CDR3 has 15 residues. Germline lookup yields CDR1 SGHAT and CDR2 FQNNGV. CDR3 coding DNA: TGTGCCAGCAGCTTTACGCTGAAGTCCCCCGGGGAGCTGTTTTTT. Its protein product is CASSFTLKSPGELFF.